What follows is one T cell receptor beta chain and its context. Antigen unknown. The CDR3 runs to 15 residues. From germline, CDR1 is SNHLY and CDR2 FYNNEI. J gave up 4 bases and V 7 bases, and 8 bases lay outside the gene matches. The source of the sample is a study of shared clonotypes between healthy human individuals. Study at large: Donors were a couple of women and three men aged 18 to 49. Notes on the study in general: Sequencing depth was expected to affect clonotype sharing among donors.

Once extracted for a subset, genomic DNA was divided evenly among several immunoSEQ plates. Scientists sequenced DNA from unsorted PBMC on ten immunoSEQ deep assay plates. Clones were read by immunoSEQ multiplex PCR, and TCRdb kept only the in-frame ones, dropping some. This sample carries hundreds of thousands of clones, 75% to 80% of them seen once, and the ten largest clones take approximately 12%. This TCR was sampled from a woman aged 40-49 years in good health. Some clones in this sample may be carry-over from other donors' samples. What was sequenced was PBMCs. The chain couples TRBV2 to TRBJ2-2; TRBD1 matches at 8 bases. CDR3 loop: CASNGDRGTTGELFF. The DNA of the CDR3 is TGTGCCAGCAACGGCGACAGGGGAACCACCGGGGAGCTGTTTTTT.